These T cell receptor beta chains were read from a single sample in a study of cytomegalovirus exposure and HLA in healthy donors. Libraries were prepared by immunoSEQ multiplex PCR; TCRdb keeps only in-frame clonotypes and omits some of them. Of around 75,000 clones in the sample, around four fifths were seen once. Sequenced input: PBMCs. The receptors stem from a young man in good health and CMV-seronegative. CDR3s include the opening cysteine and the closing phenylalanine or tryptophan. The order of the fields is D gene, J gene, clone size, V gene, CDR3 DNA, CDR3 protein. D genes are given only for firm matches. Some rows mark clone size as missing; the rest say once, few, many or name a class of expanded clone.

d_gene: TRBD2; j_gene: TRBJ2-5; abundance: .; v_gene: TRBV20-1; CDR3nt: TGCAGTGCCGGGGGGTTAGAGACCCAGTACTTC; CDR3aa: CSAGGLETQYF
d_gene: .; j_gene: TRBJ1-3; abundance: few; v_gene: TRBV7-9; CDR3nt: TGTGCCAGCACCCGCCTCGGGTCGGACACCATATATTTT; CDR3aa: CASTRLGSDTIYF
d_gene: .; j_gene: TRBJ2-7; abundance: .; v_gene: TRBV7-2; CDR3nt: TGTGCCAGCAGCATAAGCGGACCCTACGAGCAGTACTTC; CDR3aa: CASSISGPYEQYF
d_gene: TRBD2; j_gene: TRBJ2-7; abundance: .; v_gene: TRBV4-2; CDR3nt: TGTGCCAGCAGCCAAGAACGACTAGCCCCCTACGAGCAGTACTTC; CDR3aa: CASSQERLAPYEQYF
d_gene: .; j_gene: TRBJ2-5; abundance: .; v_gene: TRBV27; CDR3nt: TGTGCCAGCAGTCCCATTACTGGCGGGGAGACCCAGTACTTC; CDR3aa: CASSPITGGETQYF
d_gene: TRBD1; j_gene: TRBJ2-4; abundance: .; v_gene: TRBV11-1; CDR3nt: TGTGCCAGCGGCCTACAGGGGGGCCAAAACATTCAGTACTTC; CDR3aa: CASGLQGGQNIQYF
d_gene: .; j_gene: TRBJ2-1; abundance: .; v_gene: TRBV27; CDR3nt: TGTGCCAGCACTCGAGGGGGCTCCTACAATGAGCAGTTCTTC; CDR3aa: CASTRGGSYNEQFF
d_gene: TRBD2; j_gene: TRBJ2-1; abundance: .; v_gene: TRBV9; CDR3nt: TGTGCCAGCAGCTCGGGAGGGGGGAACAATGAGCAGTTCTTC; CDR3aa: CASSSGGGNNEQFF
d_gene: .; j_gene: TRBJ1-1; abundance: .; v_gene: TRBV4-3; CDR3nt: TGCGCCAGCAGCCAAGATAAATGGAACACTGAAGCTTTCTTT; CDR3aa: CASSQDKWNTEAFF
d_gene: .; j_gene: TRBJ2-5; abundance: .; v_gene: TRBV20-1; CDR3nt: TGCAGTGCATTGAAGGAGGAGACCCAGTACTTC; CDR3aa: CSALKEETQYF
d_gene: .; j_gene: TRBJ1-1; abundance: .; v_gene: TRBV12-5; CDR3nt: TGTGCTAGTGGTTTGGTACAGGGCAGGAACACTGAAGCTTTCTTT; CDR3aa: CASGLVQGRNTEAFF
d_gene: TRBD1; j_gene: TRBJ2-5; abundance: many; v_gene: TRBV25-1; CDR3nt: TGTGCCAGCAGTGGAGATAACAGGGGCGAGGAGACCCAGTACTTC; CDR3aa: CASSGDNRGEETQYF
d_gene: .; j_gene: TRBJ2-3; abundance: .; v_gene: TRBV9; CDR3nt: TGTGCCAGCAGCGTAGCGTTGGGCGGGATAAACACAGATACGCAGTATTTT; CDR3aa: CASSVALGGINTDTQYF
d_gene: .; j_gene: TRBJ2-7; abundance: .; v_gene: TRBV19; CDR3nt: TGTGCCAGTAGTGCCCAACGGGTGGCCGATAGCTCCTACGAGCAGTACTTC; CDR3aa: CASSAQRVADSSYEQYF
d_gene: TRBD1; j_gene: TRBJ1-3; abundance: .; v_gene: TRBV7-2; CDR3nt: TGTGCCAGCAGCTTGGACAGGAGCTCTGGAAACACCATATATTTT; CDR3aa: CASSLDRSSGNTIYF
d_gene: TRBD1; j_gene: TRBJ1-4; abundance: .; v_gene: TRBV6-5; CDR3nt: TGTGCCAGCCAGACAGGGCCCCAAGGAAAACTGTTTTTT; CDR3aa: CASQTGPQGKLFF
d_gene: .; j_gene: TRBJ1-2; abundance: .; v_gene: TRBV4-1; CDR3nt: TGCGCCAGCAGCCAAGATCTCGGCAGGCAGGGTGGCTACACCTTC; CDR3aa: CASSQDLGRQGGYTF
d_gene: TRBD1; j_gene: TRBJ1-5; abundance: once; v_gene: TRBV4-3; CDR3nt: TGCGCCAGCAGCCAAGGGGCAGGGGGTCAGCCCCAGCATTTT; CDR3aa: CASSQGAGGQPQHF
d_gene: .; j_gene: TRBJ1-1; abundance: .; v_gene: TRBV7-2; CDR3nt: TGTGCCAGCAGCTTAGGCCCAGGCATGAACACTGAAGCTTTCTTT; CDR3aa: CASSLGPGMNTEAFF
d_gene: TRBD1; j_gene: TRBJ2-7; abundance: few; v_gene: TRBV5-1; CDR3nt: TGCGCCAGCAGTTCCGGGACAGGGGGCGGCGAGCAGTACTTC; CDR3aa: CASSSGTGGGEQYF
d_gene: .; j_gene: TRBJ1-2; abundance: .; v_gene: TRBV28; CDR3nt: TGTGCCAGCAGTTTAGGTCCCGAGCACTATGGCTACACCTTC; CDR3aa: CASSLGPEHYGYTF
d_gene: .; j_gene: TRBJ2-7; abundance: .; v_gene: TRBV13; CDR3nt: TGTGCCAGCAGCTCCCGGGGGTACGAGCAGTACTTC; CDR3aa: CASSSRGYEQYF
d_gene: .; j_gene: TRBJ1-2; abundance: .; v_gene: TRBV19; CDR3nt: TGTGCCAGTCGGACGGGAGGAGACTATGGCTACACCTTC; CDR3aa: CASRTGGDYGYTF
d_gene: .; j_gene: TRBJ2-7; abundance: once; v_gene: TRBV5-1; CDR3nt: TGCGCCAGCAGCCCAGGACAGTCCTACGAGCAGTACTTC; CDR3aa: CASSPGQSYEQYF
d_gene: .; j_gene: TRBJ2-7; abundance: .; v_gene: TRBV5-1; CDR3nt: TGCGCCAGCAGCGATCCTGCAGGGAGGTATTACGAGCAGTACTTC; CDR3aa: CASSDPAGRYYEQYF
d_gene: TRBD1; j_gene: TRBJ2-7; abundance: .; v_gene: TRBV2; CDR3nt: TGTGCCAGCAGTGGGGACAGGCTTCTCTACGAGCAGTACTTC; CDR3aa: CASSGDRLLYEQYF
d_gene: TRBD1; j_gene: TRBJ1-5; abundance: few; v_gene: TRBV6-1; CDR3nt: TGTGCCAGCAGTGAATCGGCAGGGGGCCCTCAGCCCCAGCATTTT; CDR3aa: CASSESAGGPQPQHF
d_gene: TRBD2; j_gene: TRBJ2-3; abundance: .; v_gene: TRBV5-4; CDR3nt: TGTGCCAGCAGCTCCCCTAGCGGGAACAACACAGATACGCAGTATTTT; CDR3aa: CASSSPSGNNTDTQYF
d_gene: .; j_gene: TRBJ1-1; abundance: .; v_gene: TRBV30; CDR3nt: TGTGCCTGGAAATCCAGGGTGAACACTGAAGCTTTCTTT; CDR3aa: CAWKSRVNTEAFF
d_gene: .; j_gene: TRBJ2-2; abundance: .; v_gene: TRBV7-2; CDR3nt: TGTGCCAGCAGCTACACATATTACGACACCGGGGAGCTGTTTTTT; CDR3aa: CASSYTYYDTGELFF
d_gene: .; j_gene: TRBJ1-5; abundance: .; v_gene: TRBV28; CDR3nt: TGTGCCACCACACGCCCCTTCAATCAGCCCCAGCATTTT; CDR3aa: CATTRPFNQPQHF
d_gene: TRBD2; j_gene: TRBJ2-3; abundance: .; v_gene: TRBV11-2; CDR3nt: TGTGCCAGCAGCTTACGCAGCGGGGGGGCCCAAGATACGCAGTATTTT; CDR3aa: CASSLRSGGAQDTQYF
d_gene: .; j_gene: TRBJ2-1; abundance: .; v_gene: TRBV6-1; CDR3nt: TGTGCCAGCAGTAACCGGGACACGAACAATGAGCAGTTCTTC; CDR3aa: CASSNRDTNNEQFF
d_gene: TRBD2; j_gene: TRBJ2-5; abundance: .; v_gene: TRBV4-2; CDR3nt: TGTGCCAGCAGCCAACCCACTAGCGGGAGGTCTGCGGTACAAGAGACCCAGTACTTC; CDR3aa: CASSQPTSGRSAVQETQYF
d_gene: TRBD1; j_gene: TRBJ2-3; abundance: .; v_gene: TRBV5-1; CDR3nt: TGCGCCAGCAGCCCCCAGGGGGCGGATACGCAGTATTTT; CDR3aa: CASSPQGADTQYF
d_gene: .; j_gene: TRBJ2-6; abundance: .; v_gene: TRBV5-8; CDR3nt: TGTGCCAGCAGCTTTGGGGCGGGAGGGGCCAACGTCCTGACTTTC; CDR3aa: CASSFGAGGANVLTF
d_gene: TRBD1; j_gene: TRBJ2-7; abundance: .; v_gene: TRBV4-2; CDR3nt: TGTGCCAGCAGCCAAGGGCAAGGACAGGGCACTCTCGAGCAGTACTTC; CDR3aa: CASSQGQGQGTLEQYF
d_gene: TRBD1; j_gene: TRBJ1-2; abundance: .; v_gene: TRBV10-1; CDR3nt: TGCGCCAGCTTTGGACAGGGTTCTAACTATGGCTACACCTTC; CDR3aa: CASFGQGSNYGYTF
d_gene: .; j_gene: TRBJ2-7; abundance: once; v_gene: TRBV27; CDR3nt: TGTGCCAGCAGTATTCGGGACAATCGGTACGAGCAGTACTTC; CDR3aa: CASSIRDNRYEQYF